The 3 T cell receptor beta chains below all came from one sample that was sequenced in a study of radiotherapy plus CTLA-4 blockade in lung cancer. The protocol was immunoSEQ multiplex PCR, while the TCRdb copy is restricted to in-frame clones and leaves out a portion. Seen here are about 67,000 clones, less than 85% observed once, and the top ten hold 16%. The source material was peripheral blood, sampled from a patient treated with radiotherapy plus ipilimumab. These receptors originate from a human donor with non-small cell lung cancer whose response to radiotherapy plus ipilimumab could not be evaluated. Some clones in this sample may be carry-over from other donors' samples.

The rearrangement joins TRBV6-1 to TRBJ1-5; D is perhaps TRBD1 (6 bases). CDR1 is MNHNS and CDR2 is SASEGT in the germline V gene. The CDR3 length is 15 residues. V dropped 7 bases and J dropped 0 bases, with 13 bases sitting between them. The CDR3 DNA is TGTGCCAGCATTTTACAGGGCTATAGCAATCAGCCCCAGCATTTT. This encodes CASILQGYSNQPQHF.

CDR3 sequence (DNA): TGTGCAAGTCGCTTAGTTCCCTGGTCGGGGGGGCCTTGGTCAGATACGCAGTATTTT. This gives the protein CASRLVPWSGGPWSDTQYF. The chain recombines TRBV12-2 with TRBJ2-3; the D call of TRBD2 is as the table states it, not checked on the DNA. TRBV12-2 is an annotated pseudogene. The CDR3 is 19 amino acids.

The chain joins TRBV9 to TRBJ1-3; no definite D call. This CDR3 is built from 14 residues. The germline V and J ends were trimmed by 3 bases and 0 bases, with 7 bases remaining between them. CDR1 and CDR2 from the germline V gene are SGDLS and YYNGEE. CDR3 amino acids: CASSDRGSGNTIYF. DNA for the CDR3: TGTGCCAGCAGCGACCGAGGCTCTGGAAACACCATATATTTT.